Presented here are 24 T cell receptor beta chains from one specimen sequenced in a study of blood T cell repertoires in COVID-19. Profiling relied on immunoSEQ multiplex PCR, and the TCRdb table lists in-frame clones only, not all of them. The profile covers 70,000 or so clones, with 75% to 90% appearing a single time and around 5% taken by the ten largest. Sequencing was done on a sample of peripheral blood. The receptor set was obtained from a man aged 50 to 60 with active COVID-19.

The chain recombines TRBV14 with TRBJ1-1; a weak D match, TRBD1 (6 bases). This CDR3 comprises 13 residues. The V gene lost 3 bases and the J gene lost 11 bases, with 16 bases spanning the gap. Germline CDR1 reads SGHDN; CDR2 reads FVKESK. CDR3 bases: TGTGCCAGCAGCCAGGCTGAAGGGGGATCCGCTTTCTTT. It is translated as CASSQAEGGSAFF.

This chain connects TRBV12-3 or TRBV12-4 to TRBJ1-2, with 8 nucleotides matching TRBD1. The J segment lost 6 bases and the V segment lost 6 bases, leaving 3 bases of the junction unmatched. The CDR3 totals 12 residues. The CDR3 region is CASRYRGDGYTF. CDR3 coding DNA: TGTGCCAGCAGATACAGGGGGGATGGCTACACCTTC.

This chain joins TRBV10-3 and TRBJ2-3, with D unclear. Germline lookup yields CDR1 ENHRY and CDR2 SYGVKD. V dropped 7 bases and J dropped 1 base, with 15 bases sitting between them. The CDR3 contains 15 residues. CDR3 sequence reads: CAITSGSKGTDTQYF. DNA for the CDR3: TGTGCCATCACTAGTGGTAGCAAAGGCACAGATACGCAGTATTTT.

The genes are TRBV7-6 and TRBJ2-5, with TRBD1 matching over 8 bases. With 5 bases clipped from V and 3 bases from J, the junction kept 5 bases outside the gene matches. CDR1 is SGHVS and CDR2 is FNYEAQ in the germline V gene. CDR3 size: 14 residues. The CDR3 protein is CASSKGQEKETQYF. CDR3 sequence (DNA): TGTGCCAGCAGCAAGGGACAGGAGAAAGAGACCCAGTACTTC.

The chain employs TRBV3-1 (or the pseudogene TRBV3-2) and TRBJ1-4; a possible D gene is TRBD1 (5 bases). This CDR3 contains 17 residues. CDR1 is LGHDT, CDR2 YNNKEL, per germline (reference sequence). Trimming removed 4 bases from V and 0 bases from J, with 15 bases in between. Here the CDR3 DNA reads TGTGCCAGCAGCCCCCGACAGACCACTGCAACTAATGAAAAACTGTTTTTT. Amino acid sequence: CASSPRQTTATNEKLFF.

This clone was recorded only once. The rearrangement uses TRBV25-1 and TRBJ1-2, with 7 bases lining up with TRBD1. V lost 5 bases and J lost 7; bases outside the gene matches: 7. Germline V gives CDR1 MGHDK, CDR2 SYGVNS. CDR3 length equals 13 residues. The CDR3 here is CASSYPQGVGYTF. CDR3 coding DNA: TGTGCCAGCAGTTACCCTCAGGGGGTTGGCTACACCTTC.

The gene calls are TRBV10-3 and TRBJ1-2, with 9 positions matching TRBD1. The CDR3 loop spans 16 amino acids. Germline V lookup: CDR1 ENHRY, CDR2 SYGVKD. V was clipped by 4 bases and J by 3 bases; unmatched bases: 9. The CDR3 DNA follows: TGTGCCATCAGTGGGGGACAGGGTGGTTCCGACTATGGCTACACCTTC. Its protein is CAISGGQGGSDYGYTF.

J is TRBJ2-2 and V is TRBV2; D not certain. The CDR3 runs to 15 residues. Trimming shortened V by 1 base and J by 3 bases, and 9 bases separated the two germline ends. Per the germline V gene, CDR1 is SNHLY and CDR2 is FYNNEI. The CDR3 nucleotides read TGTGCCAGCAGTGAAGTCGGAGAGGACACCGGGGAGCTGTTTTTT. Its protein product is CASSEVGEDTGELFF.

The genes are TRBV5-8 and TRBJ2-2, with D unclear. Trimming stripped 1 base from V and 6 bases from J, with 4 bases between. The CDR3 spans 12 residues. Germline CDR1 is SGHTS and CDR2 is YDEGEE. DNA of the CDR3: TGTGCCAGCAGCTTGTATCCCGGGGAGCTGTTTTTT. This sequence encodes CASSLYPGELFF.

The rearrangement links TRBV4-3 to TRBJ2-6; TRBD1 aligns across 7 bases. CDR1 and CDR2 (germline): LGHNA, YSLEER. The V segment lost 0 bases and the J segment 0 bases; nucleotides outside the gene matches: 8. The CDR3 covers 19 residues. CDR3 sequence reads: CASSQDSSRGSSGANVLTF. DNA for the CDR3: TGCGCCAGCAGCCAAGATTCGAGCAGGGGGAGCTCTGGGGCCAACGTCCTGACTTTC.

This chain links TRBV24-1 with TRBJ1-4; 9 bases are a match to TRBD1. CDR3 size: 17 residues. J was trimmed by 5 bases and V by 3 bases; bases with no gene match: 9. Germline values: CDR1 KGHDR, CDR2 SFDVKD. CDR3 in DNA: TGTGCCACCAGTGATCCAACAGCCGGGACAGGGAATGAAAAACTGTTTTTT. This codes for CATSDPTAGTGNEKLFF.

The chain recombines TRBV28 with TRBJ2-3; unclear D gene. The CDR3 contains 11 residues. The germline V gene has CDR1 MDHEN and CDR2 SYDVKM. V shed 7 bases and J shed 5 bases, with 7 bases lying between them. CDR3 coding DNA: TGTGCCAGCACCTTTTTAGATACGCAGTATTTT. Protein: CASTFLDTQYF.

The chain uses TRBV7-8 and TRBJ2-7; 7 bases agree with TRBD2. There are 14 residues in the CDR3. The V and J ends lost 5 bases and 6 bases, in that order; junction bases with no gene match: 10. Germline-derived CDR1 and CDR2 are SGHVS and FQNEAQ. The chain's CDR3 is CASSLGGGRVEQYF. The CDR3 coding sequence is TGTGCCAGCAGCCTGGGGGGAGGGCGTGTCGAGCAGTACTTC.

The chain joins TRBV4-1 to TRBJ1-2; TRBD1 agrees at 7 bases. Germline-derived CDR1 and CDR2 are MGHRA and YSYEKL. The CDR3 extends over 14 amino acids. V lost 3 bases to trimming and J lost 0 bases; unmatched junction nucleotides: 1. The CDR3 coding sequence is TGCGCCAGCAGCCACGGGACAGCTAACTATGGCTACACCTTC. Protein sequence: CASSHGTANYGYTF.

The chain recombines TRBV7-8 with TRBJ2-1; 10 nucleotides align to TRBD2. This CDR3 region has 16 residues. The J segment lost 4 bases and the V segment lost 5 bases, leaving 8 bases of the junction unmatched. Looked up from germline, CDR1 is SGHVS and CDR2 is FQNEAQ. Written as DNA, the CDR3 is TGTGCCAGCAGCACGCAAGCGGGAGGGCGATACAATGAGCAGTTCTTC. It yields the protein CASSTQAGGRYNEQFF.

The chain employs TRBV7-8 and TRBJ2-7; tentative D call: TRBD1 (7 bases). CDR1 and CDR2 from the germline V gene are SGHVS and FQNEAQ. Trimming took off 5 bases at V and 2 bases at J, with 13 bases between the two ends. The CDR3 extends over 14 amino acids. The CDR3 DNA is TGTGCCAGCAGCCCGCGCGGGACAGCCTACGAGCAGTACTTC. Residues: CASSPRGTAYEQYF.

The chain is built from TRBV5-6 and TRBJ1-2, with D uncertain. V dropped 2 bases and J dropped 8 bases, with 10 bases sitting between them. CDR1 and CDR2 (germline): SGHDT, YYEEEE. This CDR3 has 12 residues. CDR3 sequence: CASSFRTNGYTF. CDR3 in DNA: TGTGCCAGCAGCTTCAGGACTAACGGCTACACCTTC.

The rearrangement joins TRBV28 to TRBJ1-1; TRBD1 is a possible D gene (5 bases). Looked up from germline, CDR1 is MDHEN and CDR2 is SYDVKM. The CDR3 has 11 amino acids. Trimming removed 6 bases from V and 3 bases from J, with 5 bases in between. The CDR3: CASRQDTEAFF. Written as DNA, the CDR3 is TGTGCCAGCAGACAGGACACTGAAGCTTTCTTT. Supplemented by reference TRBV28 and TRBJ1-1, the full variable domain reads DVKVTQSSRYLVKRTGEKVFLECVQDMDHENMFWYRQDPGLGLRLIYFSYDVKMKEKGDIPEGYSVSREKKERFSLILESASTNQTSMYLCASRQDTEAFFGQGTRLTVV.

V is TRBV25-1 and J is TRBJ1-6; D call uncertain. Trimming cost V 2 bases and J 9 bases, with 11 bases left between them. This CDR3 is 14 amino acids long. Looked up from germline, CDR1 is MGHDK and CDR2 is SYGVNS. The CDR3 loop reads CASSETSGSSPLHF. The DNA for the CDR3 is TGTGCCAGCAGTGAAACCTCGGGGAGTTCACCCCTCCACTTT.

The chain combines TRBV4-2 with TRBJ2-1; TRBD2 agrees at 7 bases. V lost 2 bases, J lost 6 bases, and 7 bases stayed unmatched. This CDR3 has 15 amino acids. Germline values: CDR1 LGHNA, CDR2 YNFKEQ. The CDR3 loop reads CASSQTAGVFNEQFF. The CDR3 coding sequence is TGTGCCAGCAGCCAAACGGCGGGAGTTTTCAATGAGCAGTTCTTC.

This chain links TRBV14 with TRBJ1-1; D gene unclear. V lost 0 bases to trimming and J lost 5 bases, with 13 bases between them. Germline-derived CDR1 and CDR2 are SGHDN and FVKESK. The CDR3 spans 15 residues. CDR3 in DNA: TGTGCCAGCAGCCAAGATGGGCGGGCGAGGACTGAAGCTTTCTTT. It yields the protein CASSQDGRARTEAFF.

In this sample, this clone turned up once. Written as DNA, the CDR3 is TGCAGCGTTGTAAGAGGGGGCTACGAGCAGTACTTC. The encoded protein is CSVVRGGYEQYF. The V and J genes are TRBV29-1 and TRBJ2-7; possibly TRBD1 for D (6 bases). The germline V gene has CDR1 SQVTM and CDR2 ANQGSEA. V dropped 4 bases and J dropped 3 bases, with 10 bases sitting between them. The CDR3 consists of 12 residues.

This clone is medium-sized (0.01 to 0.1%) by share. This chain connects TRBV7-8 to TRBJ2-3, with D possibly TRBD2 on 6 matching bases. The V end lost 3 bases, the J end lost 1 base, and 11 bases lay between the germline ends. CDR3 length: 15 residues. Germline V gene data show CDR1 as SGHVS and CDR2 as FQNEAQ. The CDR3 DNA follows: TGTGCCAGCAGCTTGGGGGGAGGAGGCACAGATACGCAGTATTTT. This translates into CASSLGGGGTDTQYF. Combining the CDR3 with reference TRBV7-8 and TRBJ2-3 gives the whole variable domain GAGVSQSPRYKVAKRGQDVALRCDPISGHVSLFWYQQALGQGPEFLTYFQNEAQLDKSGLPSDRFFAERPEGSVSTLKIQRTQQEDSAVYLCASSLGGGGTDTQYFGPGTRLTVL.

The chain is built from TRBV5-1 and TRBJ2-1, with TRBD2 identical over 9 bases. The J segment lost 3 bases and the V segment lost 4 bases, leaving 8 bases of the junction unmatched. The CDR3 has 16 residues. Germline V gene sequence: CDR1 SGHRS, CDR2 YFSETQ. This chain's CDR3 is CASSPLASGNYNEQFF. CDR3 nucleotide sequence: TGCGCCAGCAGCCCTCTTGCTAGCGGGAACTACAATGAGCAGTTCTTC.